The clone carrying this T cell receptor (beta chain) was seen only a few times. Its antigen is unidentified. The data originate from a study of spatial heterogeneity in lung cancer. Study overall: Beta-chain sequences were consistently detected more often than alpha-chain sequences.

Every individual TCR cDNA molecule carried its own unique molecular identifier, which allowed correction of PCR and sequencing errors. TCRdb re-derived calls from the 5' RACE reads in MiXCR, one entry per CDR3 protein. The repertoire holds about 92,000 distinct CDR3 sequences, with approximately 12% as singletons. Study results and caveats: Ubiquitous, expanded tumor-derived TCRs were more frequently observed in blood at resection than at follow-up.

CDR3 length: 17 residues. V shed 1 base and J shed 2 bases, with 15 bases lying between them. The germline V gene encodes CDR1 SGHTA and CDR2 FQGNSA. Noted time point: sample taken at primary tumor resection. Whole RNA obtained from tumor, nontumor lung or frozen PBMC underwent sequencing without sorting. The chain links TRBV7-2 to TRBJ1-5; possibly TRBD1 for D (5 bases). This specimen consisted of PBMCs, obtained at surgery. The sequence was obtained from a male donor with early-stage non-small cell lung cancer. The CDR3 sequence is CASSLGFRGLGNQPQHF. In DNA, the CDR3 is TGTGCCAGCAGCTTAGGTTTTCGGGGCCTGGGCAATCAGCCCCAGCATTTT.